This T cell receptor (beta chain) was recovered during a study of control samples from healthy donors and cancer patients (dated by TCRdb to the early 2020s). The V and J ends are trimmed by 2 bases and 4 bases, leaving 16 bases between them. The germline V gene yields SGHTA for CDR1 and FQGTGA for CDR2. The CDR3 numbers 16 residues from cysteine through phenylalanine. The read is trimmed to its CDR3 DNA, 48 bases read in frame from base 1. Library preparation employed the immunoSEQ multiplex PCR assay. Drawn from immuneACCESS, this table holds only the in-frame rearrangements with V and J called that TCRdb kept. Clones are partly lost; checked studies trace under half to an unresolved V gene and leave the rest unexplained. The sample yields fewer than 20,000 clones; 85% to 90% were counted once. 9.5% to 13% of the sample is taken by the ten largest. This clone has only a few counts. The clone's antigen remains unknown. No base quality information exists; no much larger clone differs at one position.

The sequence links TRBV7-3 to TRBJ2-3; D gene: possibly TRBD1, on 6 matching bases. The clonotype was recovered from a woman in her 70s with colorectal cancer. What was sequenced was PBMCs. The CDR3 reads as follows: CASSLGSSGGPDTQYF. The sequenced DNA is TGTGCCAGCAGCTTAGGGTCGAGTGGGGGCCCAGATACGCAGTATTTT.